These 12 T cell receptor beta chains share one sample of origin, sequenced in a study of shared clonotypes between healthy human individuals (dated by TCRdb to the early 2020s). Libraries were made using the immunoSEQ multiplex PCR assay. Held by TCRdb, this immuneACCESS table contains in-frame sequences only and omits some clones. Under half of the omission traces to an unresolved V gene where checked; the cause of the rest is unknown. Across this sample there are approximately 2,000,000 clones, with about 94% seen only once. Around 1.7% of the sample goes to the ten largest clones. CD8 naive samples consisted of CD45RO-negative cells that were positively selected for CCR7, yielding a CD45RA+CCR7+ population without TemRA cells. Material for sequencing was naive CD8+ T cells from PBMCs. The sample's cell subset or site label, decoded: CD45RA+CCR7+. The receptor source for this set is a man aged 18 to 30 in good health. Some clones in this sample may be carry-over from other donors' samples.

This sequence joins TRBV28 and TRBJ2-7, with D tentatively TRBD2 (5 bases). V shed 5 bases and J shed 2 bases, with 7 bases lying between them. Per germline, CDR1 MDHEN and CDR2 SYDVKM. The CDR3 contains 12 residues. CDR3 in amino acids: CASSTSPYEQYF. The CDR3 DNA sequence: TGTGCCAGCAGTACTAGTCCCTACGAGCAGTACTTC.

The chain couples TRBV2 to TRBJ2-7; perhaps TRBD1 as D (6 bases). The V end was cut by 8 bases, the J end by 3 bases, with 14 bases between. The CDR3 is 13 residues long. Germline loops: CDR1 SNHLY, CDR2 FYNNEI. CDR3 protein: CASEAGALYEQYF. In DNA form, the CDR3 reads TGTGCCAGCGAGGCAGGGGCGCTCTACGAGCAGTACTTC.

This clone was counted once. This chain links TRBV13 with TRBJ2-1, with a possible D match to TRBD1 (5 bases). V lost 0 bases, J lost 8 bases, and 11 bases lay in between. Germline V gene sequence: CDR1 PRHDT, CDR2 FYEKMQ (reference sequence). This CDR3 has 14 amino acids. This chain's CDR3 is CASSLGRRVHEQFF. The CDR3 DNA reads TGTGCCAGCAGCTTAGGCCGCAGGGTGCATGAGCAGTTCTTC.

This rearrangement joins TRBV6-1 to TRBJ1-2; D unclear. V was shortened by 5 bases and J by 4 bases, with 2 bases between the two germline ends. Germline V lookup: CDR1 MNHNS, CDR2 SASEGT. The CDR3 has 10 amino acids. DNA of the CDR3: TGTGCCAGCAGTTTCTATGGCTACACCTTC. It translates to CASSFYGYTF.

On this clone: Other DNA variants within this sample encode the same CDR3. The genes are TRBV7-9 and TRBJ1-2; maybe TRBD1 (5 bases). Germline CDR1 is SEHNR and CDR2 is FQNEAQ (reference sequence). V was pared by 1 base and J by 6 bases, with 12 bases between. The length of the CDR3 is 14 residues. CDR3 region: CASSLVGQGDGYTF. The CDR3 nucleotides are TGTGCCAGCAGCTTAGTAGGGCAGGGTGATGGCTACACCTTC.

The J gene is TRBJ1-1, the V gene TRBV7-2; D gene ambiguous. The CDR3 loop spans 12 amino acids. V dropped 4 bases and J dropped 7 bases, with 10 bases sitting between them. Germline V gives CDR1 SGHTA, CDR2 FQGNSA. CDR3 amino acids: CASSSRYNEAFF. CDR3 nucleotides: TGTGCCAGCAGCTCGAGGTACAATGAAGCTTTCTTT.

CDR3 sequence (DNA): TGTGCCAGTAGTATATCAAACCGATACGATGGCTACACCTTC. It translates to CASSISNRYDGYTF. The chain is built from TRBV19 and TRBJ1-2; unclear D gene. CDR3 size: 14 residues. The germline V gene encodes CDR1 LNHDA and CDR2 SQIVND (reference sequence). V dropped 2 bases and J dropped 6 bases, with 13 bases sitting between them.

The rearrangement joins TRBV7-6 to TRBJ1-3; no clear D gene. CDR1 and CDR2 (germline): SGHVS, FNYEAQ. The CDR3 is made up of 17 amino acids. The germline V and J ends were trimmed by 2 bases and 4 bases, with 18 bases remaining between them. CDR3 coding DNA: TGTGCCAGCAGCTTAAGGTCCAGCGGAGAGGAAGGAAACACCATATATTTT. The encoded protein is CASSLRSSGEEGNTIYF.

This clone was counted a single time. The identical CDR3 is also encoded by other nucleotide sequences in the sample. V gene TRBV27 combines with J gene TRBJ2-1, with 9 bases that match TRBD2. J was trimmed by 0 bases and V by 6 bases; bases with no gene match: 3. In germline, CDR1 is MNHEY, CDR2 SMNVEV (reference sequence). The CDR3 loop spans 15 amino acids. The CDR3 coding sequence is TGTGCCAGCAGCCCGGGACTAGCCTCCTACAATGAGCAGTTCTTC. Translated: CASSPGLASYNEQFF.

The chain is built from TRBV4-3 and TRBJ2-2; 11 bases map to TRBD2. Germline-derived CDR1 and CDR2 are LGHNA and YSLEER. The trim removed 0 bases at V and 0 bases at J, leaving 6 bases unmatched. The CDR3 is 19 amino acids. DNA of the CDR3: TGCGCCAGCAGCCAAGATGGATTACTAGCGGGAGCGAACACCGGGGAGCTGTTTTTT. It is translated as CASSQDGLLAGANTGELFF.

The chain couples TRBV27 to TRBJ2-7; D might be TRBD2 (5 bases). Trimming took 2 bases from V and 6 from J, leaving 20 bases between them. The CDR3 sequence is 16 residues long. From germline, CDR1 is MNHEY and CDR2 SMNVEV (reference sequence). CDR3 nucleotides: TGTGCCAGCAGTTTAAGCGCCCTAGCTTCCCCTCTCGAGCAGTACTTC. Its protein product is CASSLSALASPLEQYF.

DNA of the CDR3: TGTGCCTCCCACGGGACTAGCGGCTTCCGGGAGCAGTACTTC. This encodes CASHGTSGFREQYF. This rearrangement joins TRBV10-3 to TRBJ2-7; 11 bases match TRBD2. Trimming took 11 bases from V and 7 from J; bases not matched to a gene: 13. CDR1 and CDR2 from the germline V gene are ENHRY and SYGVKD. CDR3 length: 14 residues.